This T cell receptor beta chain came from a study of beta chain features in type 1 diabetes. Expressed TCRB transcripts were sequenced because the isolated RNA had all been reverse transcribed beforehand. The protocol was immunoSEQ multiplex PCR, while the TCRdb copy is restricted to in-frame clones and leaves out a portion. The table shows tens of thousands of clones, with under 65% occurring only once. This clone was found a few times. The junction does not match germline at one end; this may be a read error. The sequence derives from a woman aged 18-30 years in good health. Material: Tregs from blood.

In DNA form, the CDR3 reads TGTGCCAGCAGCTTGGGAGTGGGCAGGGTATCCTCCGAGCAGTACTTC. Translated: CASSLGVGRVSSEQYF. The chain carries TRBV5-5 and TRBJ2-7, with D maybe TRBD1 (5 bases). This CDR3 spans 16 amino acids. Germline V lookup: CDR1 SGHKS, CDR2 YYEKEE (reference sequence).